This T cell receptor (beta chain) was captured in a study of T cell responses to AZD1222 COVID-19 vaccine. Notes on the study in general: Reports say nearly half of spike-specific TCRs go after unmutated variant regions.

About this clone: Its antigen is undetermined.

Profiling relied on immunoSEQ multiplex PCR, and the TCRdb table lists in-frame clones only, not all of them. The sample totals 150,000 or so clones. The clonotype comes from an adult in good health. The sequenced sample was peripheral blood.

The DNA of the CDR3 is TGTGCCAGCAGCCCCCGGACAGGGGCGGTTGGCTACACCTTC. This codes for CASSPRTGAVGYTF. V and J are TRBV3-1 (or the pseudogene TRBV3-2) and TRBJ1-2, with TRBD1 identical over 9 bases. The germline V gene encodes CDR1 LGHDT and CDR2 YNNKEL (reference sequence). This CDR3 has 14 amino acids. The V segment lost 4 bases and the J segment 7 bases; nucleotides outside the gene matches: 7.